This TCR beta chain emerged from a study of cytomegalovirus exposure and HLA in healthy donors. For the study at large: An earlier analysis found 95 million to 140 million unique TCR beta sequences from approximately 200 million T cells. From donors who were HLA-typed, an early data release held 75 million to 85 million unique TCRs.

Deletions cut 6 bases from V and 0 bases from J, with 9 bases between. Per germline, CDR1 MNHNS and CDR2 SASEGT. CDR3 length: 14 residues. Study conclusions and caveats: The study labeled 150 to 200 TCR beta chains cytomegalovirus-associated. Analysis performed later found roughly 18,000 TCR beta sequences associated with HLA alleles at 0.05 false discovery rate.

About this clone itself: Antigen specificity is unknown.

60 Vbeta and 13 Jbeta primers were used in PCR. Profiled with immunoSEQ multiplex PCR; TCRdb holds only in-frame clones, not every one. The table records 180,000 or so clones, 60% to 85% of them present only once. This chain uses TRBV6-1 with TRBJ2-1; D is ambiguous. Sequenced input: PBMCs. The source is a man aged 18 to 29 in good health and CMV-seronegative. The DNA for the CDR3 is TGTGCCAGCAGCGAGGAGAGCTCCTACAATGAGCAGTTCTTC. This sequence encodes CASSEESSYNEQFF.